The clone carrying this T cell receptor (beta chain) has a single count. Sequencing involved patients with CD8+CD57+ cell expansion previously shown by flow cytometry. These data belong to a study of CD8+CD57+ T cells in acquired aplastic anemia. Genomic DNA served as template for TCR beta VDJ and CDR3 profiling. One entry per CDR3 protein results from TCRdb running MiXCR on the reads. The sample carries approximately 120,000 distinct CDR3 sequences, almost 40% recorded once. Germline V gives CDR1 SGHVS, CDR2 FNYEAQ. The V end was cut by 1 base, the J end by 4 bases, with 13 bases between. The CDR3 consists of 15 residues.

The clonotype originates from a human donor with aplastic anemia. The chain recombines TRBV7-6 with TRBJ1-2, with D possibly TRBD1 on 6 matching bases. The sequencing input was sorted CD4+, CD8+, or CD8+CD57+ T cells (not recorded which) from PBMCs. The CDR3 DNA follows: TGTGCCAGCAGCTTAGTTTCCGGACAGCTCTATGGCTACACCTTC. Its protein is CASSLVSGQLYGYTF.